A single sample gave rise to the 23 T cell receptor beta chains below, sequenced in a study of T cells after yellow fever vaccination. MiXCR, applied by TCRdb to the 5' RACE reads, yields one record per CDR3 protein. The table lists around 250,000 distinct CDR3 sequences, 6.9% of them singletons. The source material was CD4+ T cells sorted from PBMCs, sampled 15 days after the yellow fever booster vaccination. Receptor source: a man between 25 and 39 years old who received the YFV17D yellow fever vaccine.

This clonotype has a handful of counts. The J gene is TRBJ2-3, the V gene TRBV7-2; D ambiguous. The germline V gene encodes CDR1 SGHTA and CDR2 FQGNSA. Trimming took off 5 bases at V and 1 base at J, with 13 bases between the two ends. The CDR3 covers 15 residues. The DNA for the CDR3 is TGTGCCAGCAGCCCCCAATGGTCTCGCACAGATACGCAGTATTTT. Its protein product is CASSPQWSRTDTQYF.

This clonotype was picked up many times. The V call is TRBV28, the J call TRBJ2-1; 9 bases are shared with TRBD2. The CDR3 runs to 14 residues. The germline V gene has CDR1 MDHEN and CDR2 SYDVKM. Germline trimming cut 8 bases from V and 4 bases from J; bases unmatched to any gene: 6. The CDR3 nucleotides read TGTGCCAGCCTGGCGGGAGGGGTTTACAATGAGCAGTTCTTC. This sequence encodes CASLAGGVYNEQFF.

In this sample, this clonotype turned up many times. CDR3 sequence: CASSLRTSYNEQFF. For the CDR3, the DNA is TGTGCCAGCAGCCTAAGGACTAGCTACAATGAGCAGTTCTTC. The rearrangement uses TRBV7-6 and TRBJ2-1; 7 nucleotides line up with TRBD2. CDR1 is SGHVS and CDR2 is FNYEAQ in the germline V gene. V gave up 5 bases and J gave up 3 bases; unmatched junction bases: 4. The CDR3 has 14 residues.

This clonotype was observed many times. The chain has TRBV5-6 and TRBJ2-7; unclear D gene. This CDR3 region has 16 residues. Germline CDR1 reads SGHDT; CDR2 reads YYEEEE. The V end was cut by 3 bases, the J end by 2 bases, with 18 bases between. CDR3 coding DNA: TGTGCCAGCAGCTGGACGACTGGGTGGAAGACCTACGAGCAGTACTTC. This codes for CASSWTTGWKTYEQYF. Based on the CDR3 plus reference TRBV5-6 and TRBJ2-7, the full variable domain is DAGVTQSPTHLIKTRGQQVTLRCSPKSGHDTVSWYQQALGQGPQFIFQYYEEEERQRGNFPDRFSGHQFPNYSSELNVNALLLGDSALYLCASSWTTGWKTYEQYFGPGTRLTVT.

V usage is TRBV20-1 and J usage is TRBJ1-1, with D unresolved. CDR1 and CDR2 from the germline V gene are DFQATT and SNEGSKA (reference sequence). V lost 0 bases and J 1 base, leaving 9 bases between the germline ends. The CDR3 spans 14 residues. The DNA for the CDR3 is TGCAGTGCTAGAGATGGCCCCAGGAACACTGAAGCTTTCTTT. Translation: CSARDGPRNTEAFF.

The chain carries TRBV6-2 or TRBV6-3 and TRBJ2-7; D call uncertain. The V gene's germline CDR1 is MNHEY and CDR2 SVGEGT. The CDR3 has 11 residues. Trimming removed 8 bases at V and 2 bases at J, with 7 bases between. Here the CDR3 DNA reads TGTGCCAGCGGGCAGGCCTACGAGCAGTACTTC. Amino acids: CASGQAYEQYF.

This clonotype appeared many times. DNA of the CDR3: TGCGCCAGCAGCGCGCGGACTAGCGGAACATACGAGCAGTACTTC. It is translated as CASSARTSGTYEQYF. The rearrangement uses TRBV5-1 and TRBJ2-7; TRBD2 matches 10 bases. V shed 4 bases and J 4 bases; nucleotides not matched to a gene: 8. There are 15 residues in the CDR3. The V gene's germline CDR1 is SGHRS and CDR2 YFSETQ.

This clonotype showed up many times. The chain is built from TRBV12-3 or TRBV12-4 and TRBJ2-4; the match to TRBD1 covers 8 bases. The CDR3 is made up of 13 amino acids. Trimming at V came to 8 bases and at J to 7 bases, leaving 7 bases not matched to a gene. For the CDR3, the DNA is TGTGCCAGCCTACGACAGGGGCGGAACATTCAGTACTTC. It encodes CASLRQGRNIQYF.

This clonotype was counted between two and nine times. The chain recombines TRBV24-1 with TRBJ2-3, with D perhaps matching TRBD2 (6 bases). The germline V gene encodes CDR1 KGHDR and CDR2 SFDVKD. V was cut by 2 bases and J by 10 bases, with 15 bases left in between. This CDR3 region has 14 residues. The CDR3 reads CATSDSTGTPAQYF. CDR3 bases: TGTGCCACCAGTGATTCCACCGGGACTCCGGCGCAGTATTTT.

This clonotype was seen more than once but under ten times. The CDR3 bases are TGCAGTGCTAGCGGGGACAGATATCCTAGCACAGATACGCAGTATTTT. Translated: CSASGDRYPSTDTQYF. The J gene is TRBJ2-3, the V gene TRBV20-1; TRBD1 matches 7 bases. CDR1 is DFQATT and CDR2 is SNEGSKA in the germline V gene (reference sequence). The CDR3 is 16 residues long. V was pared by 3 bases and J by 0 bases, with 9 bases of the junction left unmatched.

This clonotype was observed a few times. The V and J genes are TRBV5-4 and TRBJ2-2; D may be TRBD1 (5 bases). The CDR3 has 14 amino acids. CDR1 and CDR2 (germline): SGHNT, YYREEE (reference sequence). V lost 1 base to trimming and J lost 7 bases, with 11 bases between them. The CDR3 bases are TGTGCCAGCAGCTTGTTAGGGCAGGGCGGGGAGCTGTTTTTT. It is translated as CASSLLGQGGELFF.

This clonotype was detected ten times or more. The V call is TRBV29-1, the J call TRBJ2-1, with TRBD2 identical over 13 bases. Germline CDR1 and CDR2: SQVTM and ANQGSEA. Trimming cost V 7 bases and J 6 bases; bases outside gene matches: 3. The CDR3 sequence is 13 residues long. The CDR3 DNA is TGCAGCGCCGGACTAGCGGGAGTCAATGAGCAGTTCTTC. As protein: CSAGLAGVNEQFF.

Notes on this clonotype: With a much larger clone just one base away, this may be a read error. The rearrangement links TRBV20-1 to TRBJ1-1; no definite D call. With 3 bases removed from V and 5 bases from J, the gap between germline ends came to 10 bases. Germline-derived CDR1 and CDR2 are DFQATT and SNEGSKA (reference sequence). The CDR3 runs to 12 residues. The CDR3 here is CSARPGKTEAFF. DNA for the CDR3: TGCAGTGCTAGGCCCGGGAAGACTGAAGCTTTCTTT.

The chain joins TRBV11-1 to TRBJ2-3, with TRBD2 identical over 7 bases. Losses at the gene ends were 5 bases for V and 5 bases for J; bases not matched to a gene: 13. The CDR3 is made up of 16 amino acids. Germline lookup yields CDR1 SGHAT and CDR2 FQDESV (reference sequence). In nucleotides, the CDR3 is TGTGCCAGCAGCACAACTAGCGAGGGGTTTCAAGATACGCAGTATTTT. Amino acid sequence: CASSTTSEGFQDTQYF. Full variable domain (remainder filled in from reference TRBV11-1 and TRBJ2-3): EAEVAQSPRYKITEKSQAVAFWCDPISGHATLYWYRQILGQGPELLVQFQDESVVDDSQLPKDRFSAERLKGVDSTLKIQPAELGDSAMYLCASSTTSEGFQDTQYFGPGTRLTVL.

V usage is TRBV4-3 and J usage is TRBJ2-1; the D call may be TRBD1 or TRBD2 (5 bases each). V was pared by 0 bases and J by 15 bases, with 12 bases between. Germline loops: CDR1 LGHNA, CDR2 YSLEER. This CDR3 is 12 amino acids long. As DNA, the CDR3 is TGCGCCAGCAGCCAAGATGGGGGAACCCCGTTCTTC. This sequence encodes CASSQDGGTPFF.

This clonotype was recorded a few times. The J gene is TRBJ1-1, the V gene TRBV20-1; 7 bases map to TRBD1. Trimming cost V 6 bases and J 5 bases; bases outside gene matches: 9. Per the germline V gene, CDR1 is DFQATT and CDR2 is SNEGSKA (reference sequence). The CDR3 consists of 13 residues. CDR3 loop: CSASPQGGTEAFF. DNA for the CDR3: TGCAGTGCCAGCCCCCAGGGGGGGACTGAAGCTTTCTTT.

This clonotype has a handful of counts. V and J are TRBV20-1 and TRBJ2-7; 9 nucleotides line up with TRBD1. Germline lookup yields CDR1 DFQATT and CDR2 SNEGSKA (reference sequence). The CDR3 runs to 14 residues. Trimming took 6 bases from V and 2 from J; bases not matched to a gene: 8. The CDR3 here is CSASGQGSPYEQYF. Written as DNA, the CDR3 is TGCAGTGCCTCAGGACAGGGGAGCCCCTACGAGCAGTACTTC.

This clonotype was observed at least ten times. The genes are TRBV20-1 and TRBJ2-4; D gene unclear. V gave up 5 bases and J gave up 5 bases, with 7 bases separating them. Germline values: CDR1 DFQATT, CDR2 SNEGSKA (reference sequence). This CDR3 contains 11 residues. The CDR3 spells CSAPDQNIQYF. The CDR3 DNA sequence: TGCAGTGCTCCGGACCAAAACATTCAGTACTTC.

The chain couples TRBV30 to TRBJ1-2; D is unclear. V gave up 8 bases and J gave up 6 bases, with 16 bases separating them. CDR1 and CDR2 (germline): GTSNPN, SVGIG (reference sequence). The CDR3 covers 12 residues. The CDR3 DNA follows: TGTGCCAGAAACACGAGACCCGATGGCTACACCTTC. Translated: CARNTRPDGYTF.

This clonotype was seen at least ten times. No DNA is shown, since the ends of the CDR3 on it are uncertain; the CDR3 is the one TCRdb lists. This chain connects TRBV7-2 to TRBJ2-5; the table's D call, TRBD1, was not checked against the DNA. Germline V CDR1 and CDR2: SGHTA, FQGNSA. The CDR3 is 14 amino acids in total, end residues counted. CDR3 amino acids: CASSFLWGGETQYF.

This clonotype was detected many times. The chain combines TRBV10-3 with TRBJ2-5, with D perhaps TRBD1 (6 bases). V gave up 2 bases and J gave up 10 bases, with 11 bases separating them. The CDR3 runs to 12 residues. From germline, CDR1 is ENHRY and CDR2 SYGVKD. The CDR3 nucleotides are TGTGCCATCAGTGAGGGGACCAGGGGCCAGTACTTC. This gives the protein CAISEGTRGQYF.

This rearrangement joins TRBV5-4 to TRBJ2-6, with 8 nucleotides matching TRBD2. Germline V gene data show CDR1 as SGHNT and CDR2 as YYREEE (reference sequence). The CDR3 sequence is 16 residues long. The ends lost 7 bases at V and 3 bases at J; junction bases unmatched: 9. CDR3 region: CASLRGGTNGANVLTF. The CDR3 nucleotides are TGTGCCAGCTTACGCGGGGGGACGAATGGGGCCAACGTCCTGACTTTC.

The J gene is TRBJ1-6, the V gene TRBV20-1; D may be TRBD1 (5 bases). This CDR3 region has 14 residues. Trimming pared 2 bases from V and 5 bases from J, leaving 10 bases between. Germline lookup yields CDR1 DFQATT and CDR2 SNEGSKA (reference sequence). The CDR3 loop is CSARIDRNNSPLHF. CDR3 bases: TGCAGTGCTAGAATCGACAGAAATAATTCACCCCTCCACTTT.